The rows below give T cell receptor beta chains drawn from one sample of a study of spatial heterogeneity in lung cancer. From the 5' RACE reads, TCRdb called clonotypes with MiXCR, one entry per CDR3 protein. The table has 90,000 to 95,000 distinct CDR3 sequences, roughly 12% seen once; the top ten hold about 40%. Sequencing was performed on PBMCs, taken at surgery. All receptors come from a male donor with early-stage non-small cell lung cancer. The CDR3 runs from the conserved cysteine through the conserved F or W. A D gene is named only where the DNA matches it firmly. Clone size is given for some rows only: seen once, a few or many times, or a class if the clone is expanded.

d_gene,j_gene,abundance,v_gene,CDR3nt,CDR3aa
TRBD1,TRBJ2-2,few,TRBV5-1,TGCGCCAGCAGCGAGCGGGACAGGGGGCCCGGGGAGCTGTTTTTT,CASSERDRGPGELFF
TRBD1,TRBJ1-2,.,TRBV28,TGTGCCAGCCTTCCTGGACAGGGGGCTGGCTACACCTTC,CASLPGQGAGYTF
TRBD1,TRBJ2-5,many,TRBV2,TGTGCCAGCAGCAAGGGGGACAGGGACCAAGAGACCCAGTACTTC,CASSKGDRDQETQYF
.,TRBJ2-3,.,TRBV20-1,TGCAGTGCTAGAAGGTTTGGGGACTGGGGGGATACGCAGTATTTT,CSARRFGDWGDTQYF
.,TRBJ1-1,.,TRBV2,TGTGCCAGCAGTGAAGGGTCAGGGCGGGGGAGAAAGAACACTGAAGCTTTCTTT,CASSEGSGRGRKNTEAFF
.,TRBJ2-7,many,TRBV14,TGTGCCAGCAGCCTTTCGGGGGTGGGTGAGCAGTACTTC,CASSLSGVGEQYF
.,TRBJ1-5,many,TRBV28,TGTGCCAGTCAATGGGACGGAGATTATAGCAATCAGCCCCAGCATTTT,CASQWDGDYSNQPQHF
.,TRBJ2-7,few,TRBV5-1,TGCGCCAGCAGCTTGTACTACGAGCAGTACTTC,CASSLYYEQYF
TRBD2,TRBJ2-3,few,TRBV7-2,TGTGCCAGCAGCTCCTCCCTACTAGCGGGGGGCCGGGATACGCAGTATTTT,CASSSSLLAGGRDTQYF
.,TRBJ2-2,.,TRBV12-3/TRBV12-4,TGTGCCAGCAGGACAACAGGGTTAGCGAACACCGGGGAGCTGTTTTTT,CASRTTGLANTGELFF
.,TRBJ1-1,few,TRBV20-1,TGCAGTGCAATCGTGAACACTGAAGCTTTCTTT,CSAIVNTEAFF
.,TRBJ2-3,few,TRBV5-1,TGCGCCAGCAGCTTGGGGTGGTTAGGGGTAGATGAAACAGATACGCAGTATTTT,CASSLGWLGVDETDTQYF
.,TRBJ1-1,many,TRBV7-9,TGTGCCAGCAGCTTAAGGGCCCTTGAGCACCTGGAAGCTTTCTTT,CASSLRALEHLEAFF
.,TRBJ2-5,many,TRBV5-1,TGCGCCAGCAGCTTGGGGCCCCAAGAGACCCAGTACTTC,CASSLGPQETQYF
TRBD2,TRBJ2-1,.,TRBV4-3,TGCGCCAGCAGCCAAGAAACGGCGGCGGGAGCCGCCTACAATGAGCAGTTCTTC,CASSQETAAGAAYNEQFF
TRBD2,TRBJ2-1,few,TRBV4-1,TGCGCCAGCAGCCACCCTCCAGCCCGGACTAGCGGGAGAGGGTACAATGAGCAGTTCTTC,CASSHPPARTSGRGYNEQFF
TRBD2,TRBJ2-7,.,TRBV6-5,TGTGCCAGCAGACGGACTAGCGGGGGCCCCTACGAGCAGTACTTC,CASRRTSGGPYEQYF
TRBD1,TRBJ2-3,.,TRBV4-3,TGCGCCAGCAGCCAATGGACAGGGGCAGATACGCAGTATTTT,CASSQWTGADTQYF
.,TRBJ2-1,.,TRBV5-1,TGCGCCAGCAGCTTGGGTCCAGGGTTCGGTGAGCAGTTCTTC,CASSLGPGFGEQFF
TRBD1,TRBJ2-7,.,TRBV6-2/TRBV6-3,TGTGCCAGCAGTTATAGGACAGGGGATTACGAGCAGTACTTC,CASSYRTGDYEQYF
.,TRBJ2-7,many,TRBV21-1,TGTGCCAGCACCGGGACTAGAGGATACGAGCAGTACTTC,CASTGTRGYEQYF
.,TRBJ2-6,.,TRBV11-2,TGTGCCAGCAGCTTATCGCTCGGAGCAGGGGCCAACGTCCTGACTTTC,CASSLSLGAGANVLTF
.,TRBJ1-3,many,TRBV9,TGTGCCAGTAACAGGGCGCTGTCTGGAAACACCATATATTTT,CASNRALSGNTIYF
.,TRBJ1-2,few,TRBV28,TGTGCCAGCAGTTTTATCGGGCAATCCGGCTATGGCTACACCTTC,CASSFIGQSGYGYTF
TRBD1,TRBJ2-3,many,TRBV2,TGTGCCAGCAGTCCGACAGGGGTCCGCACAGATACGCAGTATTTT,CASSPTGVRTDTQYF
TRBD2,TRBJ2-1,.,TRBV7-2,TGTGCCAGCAGCTTTACTGGGGGGGATTTGGAGCAGTTCTTC,CASSFTGGDLEQFF
.,TRBJ2-3,few,TRBV12-3/TRBV12-4,TGTGCCAGCAGTATCATAGATACGCAGTATTTT,CASSIIDTQYF
.,TRBJ2-6,.,TRBV20-1,TGCAGTGCTCCCGTCTCTGGGGCCAACGTCCTGACTTTC,CSAPVSGANVLTF
.,TRBJ2-6,few,TRBV7-2,TGTGCCAGCAGCTTAGCGGTAGGGGCCGGGGCCAACGTCCTGACTTTC,CASSLAVGAGANVLTF
TRBD1,TRBJ1-1,.,TRBV6-4,TGTGCCAGCAGTGACTCGACAGGGTTTAACACTGAAGCTTTCTTT,CASSDSTGFNTEAFF
.,TRBJ2-7,few,TRBV6-5,TGTGCCAGCAGTTACTCGTATTGGCGGGGGCAGTACTTC,CASSYSYWRGQYF
.,TRBJ2-7,few,TRBV5-4,TGTGCCAGCAGCTTCAGCAGTCGTTACGAGCAGTACTTC,CASSFSSRYEQYF
.,TRBJ2-3,.,TRBV2,TGTGCCAGCAGTGTTTTAGATACGCAGTATTTT,CASSVLDTQYF
TRBD1,TRBJ2-7,few,TRBV6-5,TGTGCCAGCAGTAAGGGACAGGGTATCGACGAGCAGTACTTC,CASSKGQGIDEQYF
.,TRBJ2-5,few,TRBV29-1,TGCAGCAGCCTTGTGGGGAGGATAGAGACCCAGTACTTC,CSSLVGRIETQYF
.,TRBJ2-6,many,TRBV11-1,TGTGCCAGCAGCTTGTCCCCACAAACTGGGGCCAACGTCCTGACTTTC,CASSLSPQTGANVLTF
.,TRBJ1-1,.,TRBV14,TGTGCCAGCAGCCTAAGTCTAAAGGGATTCACTGAAGCTTTCTTT,CASSLSLKGFTEAFF
TRBD1,TRBJ2-6,.,TRBV5-6,TGTGCCAGCAGCTCCCGGGACAGGTTTCCTGGGGCCAACGTCCTGACTTTC,CASSSRDRFPGANVLTF
.,TRBJ1-1,.,TRBV7-2,TGTGCCAGCAGCAAGGGATGGGGTTACACTGAAGCTTTCTTT,CASSKGWGYTEAFF
.,TRBJ2-2,.,TRBV12-3/TRBV12-4,TGTGCCAGCAGTTTGCAAAGGGCGGCCGGGGAGCTGTTTTTT,CASSLQRAAGELFF
.,TRBJ1-5,many,TRBV4-2,TGTGCCAGCAGCCAAGTCGCCTATAGCAATCAGCCCCAGCATTTT,CASSQVAYSNQPQHF
.,TRBJ2-3,.,TRBV11-1,TGTGCCAGCAGCCCGAGGGCCTCTTACACAGATACGCAGTATTTT,CASSPRASYTDTQYF
.,TRBJ2-3,many,TRBV9,TGTGCCAGCAGCGTAGGGAGAAGCACAGATACGCAGTATTTT,CASSVGRSTDTQYF
.,TRBJ2-3,.,TRBV7-2,TGTGCCAGCAGCCCCGTGTTCGGGGGTTCAGATACGCAGTATTTT,CASSPVFGGSDTQYF
.,TRBJ1-6,few,TRBV4-1,TGCGCCAGCAGCCAAGAAGGCAGGCTGAGCTCCTATAATTCACCCCTCCACTTT,CASSQEGRLSSYNSPLHF
.,TRBJ2-7,many,TRBV6-5,TGTGCCAGCAGTTCGGGACGAAGCTCCTACGAGCAGTACTTC,CASSSGRSSYEQYF
TRBD1,TRBJ2-1,many,TRBV7-3,TGTGCCAGCAGCTCCCCGGGGCAGGGGGCCTACAATGAGCAGTTCTTC,CASSSPGQGAYNEQFF
TRBD1,TRBJ1-3,.,TRBV7-9,TGTGCCAGCAGCCAATGGACAGGGGACGGAAACACCATATATTTT,CASSQWTGDGNTIYF
.,TRBJ1-4,.,TRBV10-3,TGTGCCATCAGTGATAGCGGGGCGCGAGGTGAAAAACTGTTTTTT,CAISDSGARGEKLFF
TRBD1,TRBJ2-2,many,TRBV20-1,TGCAGTGCCCAGGGACAGGGGAACACCGGGGAGCTGTTTTTT,CSAQGQGNTGELFF
TRBD1,TRBJ1-5,.,TRBV12-3/TRBV12-4,TGTGCCAGCAGCCCCTTGGGACAGGGGGCAAATCAGCCCCAGCATTTT,CASSPLGQGANQPQHF
.,TRBJ1-6,.,TRBV7-9,TGTGCCAGCAGCTTAGCGATTGAGGCTTCACCCCTCCACTTT,CASSLAIEASPLHF
.,TRBJ2-7,many,TRBV13,TGTGCCAGCAGCCGCCCGGGCTACGAGCAGTACTTC,CASSRPGYEQYF
.,TRBJ2-5,.,TRBV5-1,TGCGCCAGCAGCTTGGGACATGAGACAGGAAAGACCCAGTACTTC,CASSLGHETGKTQYF